A single sample is the source of the 29 T cell receptor beta chains below, sequenced in a study of molecular identifiers for immune sequencing clone quantification. TCRdb called the PCR reads again in MiXCR, with one record for every CDR3 protein. The data show about 630,000 distinct CDR3 sequences, about 25% seen once. Sequencing used naive CD8+ T cells from blood, with Jurkat cell RNA spiked in. Subset: FACS-sorted CD8+CD4-CCR7+CD45RA+ naive T cells. The receptors derive from a human donor in good health. Some libraries in this study had Jurkat cell RNA spiked in.

CDR3 DNA: TGTGCCAGCAGCTCTCTTTATAGCAATCAGCCCCAGCATTTT. Amino acid sequence: CASSSLYSNQPQHF. The rearrangement uses TRBV7-9 and TRBJ1-5; D call uncertain. Looked up from germline, CDR1 is SEHNR and CDR2 is FQNEAQ (reference sequence). The V and J ends lost 4 bases and 0 bases respectively, with 7 bases between them. CDR3 length: 14 amino acids.

This clonotype appeared many times. The J gene is TRBJ2-2, the V gene TRBV29-1; D might be TRBD2 (5 bases). CDR3 length: 16 residues. Germline CDR1 reads SQVTM; CDR2 reads ANQGSEA. Deletions cut 5 bases from V and 0 bases from J, with 16 bases between. CDR3 DNA: TGCAGCGTTTCTCGGGATGTAGACGCGAACACCGGGGAGCTGTTTTTT. It codes for CSVSRDVDANTGELFF.

V and J are TRBV12-3 or TRBV12-4 and TRBJ2-1; 14 bases line up with TRBD2. This CDR3 has 17 residues. J was trimmed by 4 bases and V by 5 bases; bases with no gene match: 7. CDR3 in amino acids: CASSPRTSGRQYNEQFF. The CDR3 DNA follows: TGTGCCAGCAGTCCGAGGACTAGCGGGAGGCAATACAATGAGCAGTTCTTC.

The J gene is TRBJ2-3, the V gene TRBV27; 7 bases agree with TRBD2. The V gene end was trimmed by 5 bases and the J gene end by 0 bases; junction bases not matched to a gene: 5. The CDR3 extends over 15 amino acids. The germline CDR1 and CDR2 sequences are MNHEY and SMNVEV (reference sequence). CDR3 bases: TGTGCCAGCAGTGACGGGGGGATGAGCACAGATACGCAGTATTTT. It translates to CASSDGGMSTDTQYF.

As concerns this clonotype: This CDR3 is missing its conserved last phenylalanine or tryptophan, likely due to a read error. Because the CDR3's place on the DNA is in doubt, the DNA is left out and the CDR3 is given as listed by TCRdb. CDR3 in amino acids: CAWSGGNGNQPQQV. This rearrangement joins TRBV30 to TRBJ1-5. In germline, CDR1 is GTSNPN, CDR2 SVGIG (reference sequence). Counting both end residues, the CDR3 totals 14 amino acids.

This chain connects TRBV4-1 to TRBJ2-3; D is possibly TRBD1 or TRBD2 (5 bases each). This CDR3 has 17 amino acids. Germline V lookup: CDR1 MGHRA, CDR2 YSYEKL. Trimming removed 6 bases from V and 0 bases from J, with 19 bases in between. This chain's CDR3 is CASSPTGQSTSTDTQYF. Here the CDR3 DNA reads TGCGCCAGCAGTCCTACGGGGCAGAGCACTAGCACAGATACGCAGTATTTT.

This chain uses TRBV4-1 with TRBJ2-1, with TRBD2 identical over 14 bases. This CDR3 spans 16 amino acids. The V gene end was trimmed by 4 bases and the J gene end by 7 bases; junction bases not matched to a gene: 6. The germline V gene encodes CDR1 MGHRA and CDR2 YSYEKL. CDR3 loop: CASSPEGLAGGNEQFF. CDR3 coding DNA: TGCGCCAGCAGCCCAGAAGGACTAGCGGGGGGTAATGAGCAGTTCTTC.

J is TRBJ2-2 and V is TRBV7-6, with D possibly TRBD2 on 5 matching bases. CDR1 is SGHVS, CDR2 FNYEAQ, per germline. CDR3 length equals 14 residues. V gave up 0 bases and J gave up 6 bases, with 8 bases separating them. CDR3: CASSLAGEAGELFF. In DNA, the CDR3 is TGTGCCAGCAGCTTAGCGGGAGAGGCCGGGGAGCTGTTTTTT.

This rearrangement joins TRBV7-6 to TRBJ2-3; perhaps D is TRBD1 or TRBD2 (6 bases each). V dropped 4 bases and J dropped 1 base, with 12 bases sitting between them. Germline CDR1 reads SGHVS; CDR2 reads FNYEAQ. The CDR3 runs 15 residues. The CDR3 DNA sequence: TGTGCCAGCAGCTGGGGGGCCAGGGGCACAGATACGCAGTATTTT. Encoded protein: CASSWGARGTDTQYF.

The table lists this clonotype with many counts. The chain recombines TRBV5-4 with TRBJ1-2, with D uncertain. The V end was cut by 1 base, the J end by 2 bases, with 9 bases between. The CDR3 spans 14 residues. Per germline, CDR1 SGHNT and CDR2 YYREEE (reference sequence). CDR3 bases: TGTGCCAGCAGCTTGAGAGGCAGCAACTATGGCTACACCTTC. Protein sequence: CASSLRGSNYGYTF.

The genes are TRBV7-9 and TRBJ1-6; D is possibly TRBD1 (5 bases). The V gene's germline CDR1 is SEHNR and CDR2 FQNEAQ (reference sequence). V gave up 5 bases and J gave up 6 bases, with 11 bases separating them. This CDR3 contains 14 residues. Written as DNA, the CDR3 is TGTGCCAGCAGCCAAGACAGTTTTAATTCACCCCTCCACTTT. Translating gives CASSQDSFNSPLHF. Filled out from reference TRBV7-9 and TRBJ1-6, the complete variable domain reads DTGVSQNPRHKITKRGQNVTFRCDPISEHNRLYWYRQTLGQGPEFLTYFQNEAQLEKSRLLSDRFSAERPKGSFSTLEIQRTEQGDSAMYLCASSQDSFNSPLHFGNGTRLTVT.

The V and J genes are TRBV28 and TRBJ1-4; 8 nucleotides agree with TRBD1. V dropped 5 bases and J dropped 6; count of bases not matched to a gene: 8. The CDR3 sequence is 15 residues long. Per germline, CDR1 MDHEN and CDR2 SYDVKM. The CDR3 protein is CASSPQGAVYEKLFF. The CDR3, as DNA: TGTGCCAGCAGTCCCCAGGGGGCGGTGTATGAAAAACTGTTTTTT.

The V call is TRBV6-6, the J call TRBJ2-1; D unresolved. Germline CDR1 is MNHNY and CDR2 is SVGAGI (reference sequence). The CDR3 runs to 14 residues. Trimming removed 6 bases at V and 0 bases at J, with 9 bases between. CDR3 region: CASRVESSYNEQFF. CDR3 nucleotides: TGTGCCAGCAGGGTGGAATCCTCCTACAATGAGCAGTTCTTC.

Ten or more counts support this clonotype. The J gene is TRBJ2-7, the V gene TRBV30; either TRBD1 or TRBD2 may fit D (5 bases each). Trimming left V 3 bases short and J 3 bases short, with 18 bases between. Germline CDR1 and CDR2: GTSNPN and SVGIG (reference sequence). This CDR3 contains 15 residues. This CDR3 is CAWRPTRGRNYEQYF. CDR3 coding DNA: TGTGCCTGGAGACCCACCCGGGGCCGGAACTACGAGCAGTACTTC.

This chain joins TRBV30 and TRBJ2-3, with a tentative D call TRBD2 (6 bases). The CDR3 extends over 13 amino acids. V lost 1 base and J lost 3, with 8 bases in between. Germline V gene sequence: CDR1 GTSNPN, CDR2 SVGIG (reference sequence). The CDR3 here is CAWSDGGTDTQYF. CDR3 bases: TGTGCCTGGAGTGACGGGGGAACAGATACGCAGTATTTT.

The V call is TRBV7-9, the J call TRBJ1-6, with 9 bases fitting TRBD1. This CDR3 contains 15 residues. Germline trimming cut 4 bases from V and 9 bases from J; bases unmatched to any gene: 7. CDR1 and CDR2 from the germline V gene are SEHNR and FQNEAQ (reference sequence). The CDR3 sequence is CASSSDRGSGSPLHF. The CDR3 nucleotides read TGTGCCAGCAGCTCGGACAGGGGAAGTGGTTCACCCCTCCACTTT. Full variable domain (outside the CDR3, taken from reference TRBV7-9 and TRBJ1-6): DTGVSQNPRHKITKRGQNVTFRCDPISEHNRLYWYRQTLGQGPEFLTYFQNEAQLEKSRLLSDRFSAERPKGSFSTLEIQRTEQGDSAMYLCASSSDRGSGSPLHFGNGTRLTVT.

Remarks on this clonotype: This may stem from a read error, because a much larger clone lies one nucleotide away. The chain employs TRBV28 and TRBJ2-6; D uncertain. V was clipped by 2 bases and J by 4 bases, with 6 bases between them. The germline V gene has CDR1 MDHEN and CDR2 SYDVKM. The CDR3 consists of 14 residues. CDR3 in amino acids: CASSLRLGANVLTF. CDR3 nucleotide sequence: TGTGCCAGCAGTTTAAGGCTCGGGGCCAACGTCCTGACTTTC.

In its sample, this clonotype was seen many times. The chain carries TRBV7-9 and TRBJ2-3, with 8 bases lining up with TRBD2. Germline V gene lookup returns CDR1 SEHNR and CDR2 FQNEAQ (reference sequence). The CDR3 consists of 15 residues. V shed 5 bases and J 4 bases; nucleotides not matched to a gene: 8. CDR3 protein: CASSPREGKADTQYF. The CDR3 DNA is TGTGCCAGCAGCCCCCGGGAGGGGAAGGCAGATACGCAGTATTTT.

The chain has TRBV19 and TRBJ1-4; 7 bases fit TRBD1. CDR1 LNHDA and CDR2 SQIVND come from the germline V gene (reference sequence). There are 13 residues in the CDR3. The V gene end was trimmed by 10 bases and the J gene end by 5 bases; junction bases not matched to a gene: 7. CDR3 loop: CATHSGGNEKLFF. CDR3 DNA: TGTGCCACCCATTCAGGGGGGAATGAAAAACTGTTTTTT.

The chain carries TRBV6-5 and TRBJ1-5, with no clear D. The CDR3 totals 14 residues. Trimming cost V 2 bases and J 2 bases, with 7 bases left between them. Looked up from germline, CDR1 is MNHEY and CDR2 is SVGAGI. As DNA, the CDR3 is TGTGCCAGCAGTTACGTAAGGGGCAATCAGCCCCAGCATTTT. Translation gives CASSYVRGNQPQHF.

This clonotype was counted at least ten times. J is TRBJ2-4 and V is TRBV7-9, with 7 bases that match TRBD1. Germline CDR1 and CDR2: SEHNR and FQNEAQ (reference sequence). The CDR3 runs to 15 residues. The V gene end was trimmed by 4 bases and the J gene end by 4 bases; junction bases not matched to a gene: 7. CDR3: CASSYLTGQKNIQYF. CDR3 DNA sequence: TGTGCCAGCAGCTACCTTACGGGACAGAAAAACATTCAGTACTTC.

As regards this clonotype: A junction end diverges from the germline sequence, so it may reflect a read error. The CDR3, as DNA: TGCCCCAGCACATTAGGAGGAGTCCGCAATCACCCCCAGCATTTT. Encoded protein: CPSTLGGVRNHPQHF. The rearrangement links TRBV5-1 to TRBJ1-5; no firm D call. CDR3 length: 15 amino acids. From germline, CDR1 is SGHRS and CDR2 YFSETQ.

The chain combines TRBV19 with TRBJ2-1; D not resolved. CDR3 length: 14 amino acids. V shed 1 base and J shed 8 bases, with 12 bases lying between them. Per germline, CDR1 LNHDA and CDR2 SQIVND (reference sequence). CDR3 sequence (DNA): TGTGCCAGTAGTATAGCCCCAGTCTCGGATGAGCAGTTCTTC. It codes for CASSIAPVSDEQFF.

The genes are TRBV4-3 and TRBJ1-6; D is uncertain. This CDR3 spans 16 amino acids. Deletions cut 0 bases from V and 10 bases from J, with 16 bases between. Germline CDR1 reads LGHNA; CDR2 reads YSLEER. CDR3 sequence: CASSQDASSNGSPLHF. For the CDR3, the DNA is TGCGCCAGCAGCCAAGATGCCTCTTCGAACGGATCACCCCTCCACTTT.

This clonotype turned up a few times. The gene calls are TRBV6-1 and TRBJ2-3; 10 positions agree with TRBD2. Germline CDR1 and CDR2: MNHNS and SASEGT. The CDR3 covers 15 residues. Trimming cost V 6 bases and J 4 bases; bases outside gene matches: 7. CDR3 loop: CASRASGSWADTQYF. The CDR3 DNA is TGTGCCAGCAGGGCTAGCGGGAGCTGGGCAGATACGCAGTATTTT.

This clonotype appeared a few times. The gene calls are TRBV30 and TRBJ2-7; 9 nucleotides agree with TRBD1. With V trimmed by 3 bases and J by 6 bases, 6 bases remained unmatched. Germline V CDR1 and CDR2: GTSNPN, SVGIG (reference sequence). The CDR3 length is 13 residues. CDR3 amino acids: CAWRGTGNSEQYF. In DNA form, the CDR3 reads TGTGCCTGGAGGGGGACAGGGAACTCCGAGCAGTACTTC. Combining the CDR3 with reference TRBV30 and TRBJ2-7 gives the whole variable domain SQTIHQWPATLVQPVGSPLSLECTVEGTSNPNLYWYRQAAGRGLQLLFYSVGIGQISSEVPQNLSASRPQDRQFILSSKKLLLSDSGFYLCAWRGTGNSEQYFGPGTRLTVT.

A word on this clonotype: An end of the junction does not agree with germline; a read error may underlie this. The CDR3 DNA is TGTGCCAGCACCCCCCAAAGGGGGACCCCCTACAAGCAGTACTTC. Translation: CASTPQRGTPYKQYF. J is TRBJ2-7 and V is TRBV28; a possible D gene is TRBD1 (6 bases). The CDR3 has 15 amino acids. Germline V lookup: CDR1 MDHEN, CDR2 SYDVKM.

The rearrangement joins TRBV7-9 to TRBJ2-5; 7 bases fit TRBD2. J was trimmed by 4 bases and V by 10 bases; bases with no gene match: 9. CDR1 and CDR2 (germline): SEHNR, FQNEAQ (reference sequence). This CDR3 spans 13 amino acids. The DNA for the CDR3 is TGTGCCATCCGACTAGCTGCTGCAGAGACCCAGTACTTC. Its protein is CAIRLAAAETQYF. Looking up the rest from reference TRBV7-9 and TRBJ2-5 gives the full variable domain: DTGVSQNPRHKITKRGQNVTFRCDPISEHNRLYWYRQTLGQGPEFLTYFQNEAQLEKSRLLSDRFSAERPKGSFSTLEIQRTEQGDSAMYLCAIRLAAAETQYFGPGTRLLVL.

Turning to this clonotype: A much larger clonotype is one base distant, so this may be a read error. The gene calls are TRBV5-6 and TRBJ1-1, with a possible D match to TRBD1 (6 bases). The CDR3 extends over 14 amino acids. The germline V gene has CDR1 SGHDT and CDR2 YYEEEE. The CDR3 nucleotides read TGTACCAGCAGCTTGCCACAGGGGAACACTGAAGCTTTCTTT. Protein product: CTSSLPQGNTEAFF.